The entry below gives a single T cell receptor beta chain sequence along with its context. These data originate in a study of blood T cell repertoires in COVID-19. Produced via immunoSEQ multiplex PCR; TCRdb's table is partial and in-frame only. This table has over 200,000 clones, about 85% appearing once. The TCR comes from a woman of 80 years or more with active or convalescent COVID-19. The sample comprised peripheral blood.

CDR3 residues: CASTGTGLGIQPQHF. As DNA, the CDR3 is TGTGCCAGTACCGGGACAGGGCTGGGGATTCAGCCCCAGCATTTT. This chain joins TRBV19 and TRBJ1-5; 9 bases line up with TRBD1. V lost 7 bases to trimming and J lost 6 bases; unmatched junction nucleotides: 10. CDR3 length: 15 residues. Germline values: CDR1 LNHDA, CDR2 SQIVND (reference sequence).